One T cell receptor (beta chain) is described in this entry. The data were obtained in a study of identical twins. Trimming removed 4 bases from V and 8 bases from J; junction bases left unmatched: 9. Germline loops: CDR1 SGHVS, CDR2 FQNEAQ. This CDR3 is built from 15 residues. Each CDR3 protein gets one entry after TCRdb re-called the 5' RACE reads with MiXCR. The sample carries about 730,000 distinct CDR3 sequences, 21% recorded once. This sample was also put to use in a study of T cells expressing NK-cell markers. According to that study: Dominant NKG2C+ clonotypes were found to form about 1.0-7.5% of CD8+ T cells in over 5 donors.

The V and J genes are TRBV7-8 and TRBJ2-1; 9 nucleotides agree with TRBD2. The TCR comes from a woman between 18 and 30 years old in good health. Sequencing input: PBMCs. The DNA of the CDR3 is TGTGCCAGCAGCTCCTTAGCGGGAGAAGACGATGAGCAGTTCTTC. Its translation is CASSSLAGEDDEQFF.